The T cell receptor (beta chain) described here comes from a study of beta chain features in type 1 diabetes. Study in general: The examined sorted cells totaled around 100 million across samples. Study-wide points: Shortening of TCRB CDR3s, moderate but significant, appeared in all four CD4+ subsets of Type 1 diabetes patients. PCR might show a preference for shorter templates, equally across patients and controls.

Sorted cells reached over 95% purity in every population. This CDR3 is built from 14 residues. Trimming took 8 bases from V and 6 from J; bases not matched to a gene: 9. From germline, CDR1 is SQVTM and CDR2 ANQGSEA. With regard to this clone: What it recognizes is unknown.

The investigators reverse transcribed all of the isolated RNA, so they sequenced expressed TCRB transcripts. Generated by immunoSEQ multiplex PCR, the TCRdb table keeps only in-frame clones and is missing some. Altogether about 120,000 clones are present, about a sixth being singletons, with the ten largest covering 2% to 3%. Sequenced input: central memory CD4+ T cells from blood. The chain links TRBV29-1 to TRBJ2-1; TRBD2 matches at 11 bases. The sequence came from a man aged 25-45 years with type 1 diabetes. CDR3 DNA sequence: TGCAGCTTAATCCCCGGGACTAGCGGCAATGAGCAGTTCTTC. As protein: CSLIPGTSGNEQFF.